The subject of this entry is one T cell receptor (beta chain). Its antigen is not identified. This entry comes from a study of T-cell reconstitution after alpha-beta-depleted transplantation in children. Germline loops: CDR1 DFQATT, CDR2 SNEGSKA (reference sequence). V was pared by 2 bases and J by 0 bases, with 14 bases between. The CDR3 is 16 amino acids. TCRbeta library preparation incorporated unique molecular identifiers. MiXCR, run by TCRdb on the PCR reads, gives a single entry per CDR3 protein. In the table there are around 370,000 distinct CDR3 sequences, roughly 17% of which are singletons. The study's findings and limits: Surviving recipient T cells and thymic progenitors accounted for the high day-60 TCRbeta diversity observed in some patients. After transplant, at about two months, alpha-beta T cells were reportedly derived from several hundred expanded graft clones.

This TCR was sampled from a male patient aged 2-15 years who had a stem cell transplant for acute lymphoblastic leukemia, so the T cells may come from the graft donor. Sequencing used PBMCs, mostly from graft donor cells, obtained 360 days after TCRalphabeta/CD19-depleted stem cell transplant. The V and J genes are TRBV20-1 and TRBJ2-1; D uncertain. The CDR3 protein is CSARNPGPGSYNEQFF. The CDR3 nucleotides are TGCAGTGCTAGAAACCCGGGTCCAGGCTCCTACAATGAGCAGTTCTTC.